The source of this TCR beta chain is a study of cytomegalovirus exposure and HLA in healthy donors. Study-wide context: Clustering assigned about 76% of the roughly 430 genotyped donors to the Caucasian-associated ancestry cluster. Notes on the study in general: The study reported that TCR beta sequences accurately predicted HLA-A and HLA-B alleles in most subjects. No immune exposure information besides CMV serostatus was available. V segments that were indistinguishable, TRBV6-2 and TRBV6-3 among them, were omitted from analysis.

PCR was performed using 60 Vbeta and 13 Jbeta primers. The protocol was immunoSEQ multiplex PCR, while the TCRdb copy is restricted to in-frame clones and leaves out a portion. The sample yields 200,000 to 250,000 clones, about four fifths seen once. Concerning this clone: Its antigen remains unknown.

The CDR3 loop spans 14 amino acids. The germline gives CDR1 SGHTA, CDR2 FQGTGA. Between the trimmed V and J ends, which lost 2 bases and 4 bases, there was a span of 10 bases. The clonotype originates from a woman between 40 and 50 years old in good health and CMV-seropositive. The sequenced material came from PBMCs. The V and J genes are TRBV7-3 and TRBJ2-3, with D tentatively TRBD1 (5 bases). Here the CDR3 reads CASSLQQAPDTQYF. CDR3 nucleotide sequence: TGTGCCAGCAGCTTACAACAGGCTCCAGATACGCAGTATTTT.